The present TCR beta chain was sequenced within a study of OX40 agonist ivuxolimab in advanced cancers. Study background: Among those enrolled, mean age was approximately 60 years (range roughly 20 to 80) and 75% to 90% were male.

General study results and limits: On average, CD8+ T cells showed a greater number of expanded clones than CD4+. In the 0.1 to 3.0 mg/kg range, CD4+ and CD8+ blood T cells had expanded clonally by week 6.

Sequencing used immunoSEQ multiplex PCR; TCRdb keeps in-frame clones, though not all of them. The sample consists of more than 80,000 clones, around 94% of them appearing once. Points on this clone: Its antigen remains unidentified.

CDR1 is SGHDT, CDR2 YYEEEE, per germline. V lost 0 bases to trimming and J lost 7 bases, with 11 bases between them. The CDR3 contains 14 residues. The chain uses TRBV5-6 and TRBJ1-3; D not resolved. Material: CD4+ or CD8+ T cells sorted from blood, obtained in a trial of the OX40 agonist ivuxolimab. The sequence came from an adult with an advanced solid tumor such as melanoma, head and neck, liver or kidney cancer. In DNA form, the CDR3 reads TGTGCCAGCAGCTTGGGCAGCCTGGCGAACACCATATATTTT. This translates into CASSLGSLANTIYF.